This T cell receptor beta chain was sequenced in a study of lymphopenia after photon versus proton radiotherapy. Study-wide results and caveats: After lymphocyte nadir, photon-treated repertoires showed oligoclonal expansion, especially CD8+ Temra.

TCRdb keeps only in-frame clones here, not all; method: immunoSEQ multiplex PCR. The repertoire consists of 65,000 to 85,000 clones, with around 93% occurring once and the leading ten covering over 2%. On this clone itself: The antigen is unknown.

CDR1 MDHEN and CDR2 SYDVKM come from the germline V gene. Trimming left V 3 bases short and J 3 bases short, with 12 bases between. There are 15 residues in the CDR3. V and J are TRBV28 and TRBJ1-5; D unresolved. The source of this sequence is a woman aged 40-49 years with cholangiocarcinoma. The sequencing here drew on peripheral blood, taken from a patient treated with photon-based radiotherapy. As DNA, the CDR3 is TGTGCCAGCAGTTTCCCGCCTATGATCAATCAGCCCCAGCATTTT. As protein: CASSFPPMINQPQHF.